This entry features one TCR beta chain sequence. Its antigen remains unidentified. One base away there is no much larger clone; base qualities are not given. V drops 5 bases and J drops 3 bases, leaving 14 bases in between. Measured from the cysteine to the phenylalanine, the CDR3 is 14 residues long. Just CDR3 DNA is preserved here, 42 bases in frame from base 1. The germline V gene supplies CDR1 SGHTA and CDR2 FQGNSA. TCRbeta CDR3 regions were sequenced with the immunoSEQ Assay. After extraction, genomic DNA underwent amplification by bias-controlled multiplex PCR, followed by high-throughput sequencing. As for the authors' bioinformatics: To quantify the absolute abundance of each unique TCRbeta CDR3 region, sequences were collapsed and filtered. T cell fraction was estimated by normalizing TCRbeta template counts to usable DNA, which was measured by amplifying reference genes present in all nucleated cells. Repertoire TCRs were annotated as SARS-CoV-2-specific by exact matching of V gene, CDR3 amino acid sequence and J gene to a known reactive TCR set. MIRA supplied the reference SARS-CoV-2 TCR set, which was filtered for enrichment in COVID-19-positive ImmuneCODE repertoires so that public or cross-reactive TCRs were removed. Based on the MIRA antigens, annotated TCRs were further analysed at the level of specific ORF or position within ORF. Breadth was defined as annotated unique rearrangements over total unique productive rearrangements; depth was the summed frequency of those rearrangements. Two-sided Wilcoxon rank-sum tests were applied when comparing TCR breadth between groups. TCRdb carries this immuneACCESS record with in-frame sequences only. Its versions omit some clonotypes, under half of them owing to an unresolved V gene in the studies checked, with the rest unexplained. The DNA gave D and trimming, while V, J and clone size come from that table. The sample records about 320,000 clones, about 82% of which are singletons. The ten largest clones capture under 2.5% of the sample.

This specimen's treatment or condition label, interpreted: roughly 19 received Ad26.COV2.S at low or high dose, single or two shots; roughly 5 received placebo; per-sample allocation not given. For vaccine and placebo recipients, repertoires were sequenced using samples collected on day 63 after the first injection. Cohort 1b enrolled 20 to 30 adults aged 18-55 years at a single site in Boston, USA, between 29 July and 7 August 2020. Ad26.COV2.S was a replication-incompetent adenovirus type 26 vector that expressed a prefusion-stabilized SARS-CoV-2 spike protein derived from the original Wuhan strain. This record comes from a study of Ad26.COV2.S vaccination and SARS-CoV-2 variants (dated by TCRdb to the early 2020s). At the level of the whole study: Donors in the vaccine arm were drawn from COV1001, a phase I-IIa trial of Ad26.COV2.S in healthy adults that was multicentre, randomized, double-blind and placebo-controlled. Ad26.COV2.S was administered intramuscularly at 5 x 10^10 or 1 x 10^11 viral particles, either as a single shot or as two shots given 56 days apart. The specificity and breadth of SARS-CoV-2-reactive T cell receptors after Ad26.COV2.S vaccination were assessed by TCRbeta repertoire sequencing. The TCR-sequenced set comprised approximately 32 samples: about 19 Ad26.COV2.S vaccine recipients, 5 placebo recipients and 8 SARS-CoV-2 convalescent individuals. Trial participants were randomized into five groups of five: low-dose or high-dose Ad26.COV2.S given once or twice, or placebo on both occasions. Investigators did not know the trial group allocation while performing experiments and assessing outcomes. Results the study describes overall, beyond this receptor: The authors noted that total T cell responses may have been underestimated by the TCR breadth and depth analyses. Spike-specific TCR breadth was higher in Ad26.COV2.S recipients than in placebo recipients (P = 0.0014). The study lacked the statistical power to compare responses across vaccine doses or regimens. After vaccination, spike-specific CD8+ and CD4+ T cell responses were reported to show substantial breadth. Non-spike TCR breadth was comparable between vaccine and placebo recipients, consistent with the vaccine containing only spike.

The V and J segments used are TRBV7-2 and TRBJ2-7, with the D assignment possibly TRBD1 or TRBD2, given 5 matching bases for each. This specimen was peripheral blood, taken in a trial of Ad26.COV2.S vaccine versus placebo. This clonotype was obtained from a person aged 18-60 years who received the Ad26.COV2.S COVID-19 vaccine or a placebo. The sequenced DNA: TGTGCCAGCAGCCTAGGGGACGCCCGCTACGAGCAGTACTTC. This gives the protein CASSLGDARYEQYF.